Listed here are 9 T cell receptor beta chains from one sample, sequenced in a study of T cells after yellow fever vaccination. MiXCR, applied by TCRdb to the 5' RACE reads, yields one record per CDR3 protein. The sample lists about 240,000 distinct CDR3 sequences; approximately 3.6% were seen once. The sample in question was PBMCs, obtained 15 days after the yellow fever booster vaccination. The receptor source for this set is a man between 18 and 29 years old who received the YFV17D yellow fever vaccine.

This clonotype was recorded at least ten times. CDR3 in amino acids: CSATSGGHTF. In nucleotides, the CDR3 is TGCAGTGCTACAAGCGGGGGCCACACCTTC. The V gene is TRBV20-1, the J gene TRBJ1-2; a possible D gene is TRBD1 (6 bases). Trimming stripped 4 bases from V and 12 bases from J, with 12 bases between. Germline V gives CDR1 DFQATT, CDR2 SNEGSKA (reference sequence). The CDR3 sequence is 10 residues long.

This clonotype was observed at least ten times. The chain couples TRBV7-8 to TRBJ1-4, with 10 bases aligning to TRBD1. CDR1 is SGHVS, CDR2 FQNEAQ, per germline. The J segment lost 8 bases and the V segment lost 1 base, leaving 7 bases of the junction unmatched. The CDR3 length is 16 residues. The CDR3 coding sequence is TGTGCCAGCAGCTTAGAGGGGACAGGGGTTCGGGAAAAACTGTTTTTT. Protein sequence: CASSLEGTGVREKLFF.

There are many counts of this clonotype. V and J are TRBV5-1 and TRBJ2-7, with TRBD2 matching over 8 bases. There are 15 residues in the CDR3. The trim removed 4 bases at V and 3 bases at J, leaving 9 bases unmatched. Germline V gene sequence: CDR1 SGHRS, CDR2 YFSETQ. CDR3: CASSILTSVDYEQYF. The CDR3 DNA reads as TGCGCCAGCAGCATATTGACTAGCGTCGACTACGAGCAGTACTTC.

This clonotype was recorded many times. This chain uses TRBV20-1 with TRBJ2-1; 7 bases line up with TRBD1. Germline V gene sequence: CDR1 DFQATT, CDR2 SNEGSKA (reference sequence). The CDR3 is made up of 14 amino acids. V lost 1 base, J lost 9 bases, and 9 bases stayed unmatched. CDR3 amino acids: CSARAGDRVGEQFF. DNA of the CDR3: TGCAGTGCTAGAGCAGGCGACAGGGTAGGTGAGCAGTTCTTC.

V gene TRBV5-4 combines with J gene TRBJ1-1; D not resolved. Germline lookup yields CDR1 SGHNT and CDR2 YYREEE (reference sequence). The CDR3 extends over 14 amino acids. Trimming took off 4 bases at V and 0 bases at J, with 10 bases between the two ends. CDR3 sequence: CASSLGIVNTEAFF. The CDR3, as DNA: TGTGCCAGCAGCCTGGGAATCGTGAACACTGAAGCTTTCTTT. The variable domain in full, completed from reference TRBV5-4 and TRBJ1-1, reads ETGVTQSPTHLIKTRGQQVTLRCSSQSGHNTVSWYQQALGQGPQFIFQYYREEENGRGNFPPRFSGLQFPNYSSELNVNALELDDSALYLCASSLGIVNTEAFFGQGTRLTVV.

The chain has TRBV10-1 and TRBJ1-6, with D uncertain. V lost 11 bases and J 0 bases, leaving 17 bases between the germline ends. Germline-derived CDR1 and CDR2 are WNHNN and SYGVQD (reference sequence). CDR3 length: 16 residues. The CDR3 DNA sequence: TGCGCCGCGAGGACCCCGAAGATCTCCTATAATTCACCCCTCCACTTT. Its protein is CAARTPKISYNSPLHF.

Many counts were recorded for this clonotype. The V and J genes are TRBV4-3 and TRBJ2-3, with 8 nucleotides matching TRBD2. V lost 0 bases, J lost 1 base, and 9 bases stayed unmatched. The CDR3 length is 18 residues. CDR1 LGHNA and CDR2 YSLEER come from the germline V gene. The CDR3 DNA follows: TGCGCCAGCAGCCAAGATCCGAGCGGGGGCTGGGGCACAGATACGCAGTATTTT. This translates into CASSQDPSGGWGTDTQYF.

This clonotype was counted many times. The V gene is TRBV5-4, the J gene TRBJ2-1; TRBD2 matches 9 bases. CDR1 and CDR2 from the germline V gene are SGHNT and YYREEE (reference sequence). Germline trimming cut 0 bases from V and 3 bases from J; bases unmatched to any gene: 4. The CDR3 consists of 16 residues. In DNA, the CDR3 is TGTGCCAGCAGCTTGGGGGCGGGGGGGCTCTACAATGAGCAGTTCTTC. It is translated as CASSLGAGGLYNEQFF.

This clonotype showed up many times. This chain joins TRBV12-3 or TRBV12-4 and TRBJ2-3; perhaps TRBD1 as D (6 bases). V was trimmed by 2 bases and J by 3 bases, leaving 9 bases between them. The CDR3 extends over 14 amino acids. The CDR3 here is CASSLTTGTDTQYF. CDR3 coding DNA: TGTGCCAGCAGTTTAACCACAGGGACAGATACGCAGTATTTT.